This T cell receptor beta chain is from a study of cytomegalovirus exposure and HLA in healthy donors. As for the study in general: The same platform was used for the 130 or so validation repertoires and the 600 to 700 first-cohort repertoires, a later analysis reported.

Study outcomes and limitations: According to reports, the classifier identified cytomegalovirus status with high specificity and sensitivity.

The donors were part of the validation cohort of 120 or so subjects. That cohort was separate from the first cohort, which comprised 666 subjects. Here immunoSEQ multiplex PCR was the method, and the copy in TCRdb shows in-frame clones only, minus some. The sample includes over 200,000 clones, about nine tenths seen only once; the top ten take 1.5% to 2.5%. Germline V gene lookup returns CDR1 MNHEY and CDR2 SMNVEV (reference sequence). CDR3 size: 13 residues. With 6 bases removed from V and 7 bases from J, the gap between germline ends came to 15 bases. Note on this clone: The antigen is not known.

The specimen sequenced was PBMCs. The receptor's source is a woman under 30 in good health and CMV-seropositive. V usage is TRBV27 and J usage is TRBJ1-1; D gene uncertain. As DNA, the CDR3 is TGTGCCAGCAGACCTTACCTTTTGAGTGAAGCTTTCTTT. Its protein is CASRPYLLSEAFF.